Listed below are T cell receptor beta chains from one sample, sequenced in a study of shared clonotypes between healthy human individuals. TCRdb's copy holds only in-frame clones and misses some; the assay was immunoSEQ multiplex PCR. This sample has a few million clones; about 92% occur once, and the top ten carry around 0.14%. Source material: naive CD4+ T cells sorted from blood. These receptors originate from a man aged 18 to 30 in good health. The CDR3 runs from the conserved cysteine through the conserved F or W. D genes are given only for firm matches. Clone size is not always given. Where it is, it says once, few, many or a class for expanded clones.

CAWSGINYGYTF	.	TRBV30	.	TRBJ1-2
CASSSWRSGGRTEAFF	once	TRBV28	.	TRBJ1-1
CAISEVGGVETQYF	.	TRBV10-3	TRBD1	TRBJ2-5
CASSQVGSGNTIYF	.	TRBV4-1	.	TRBJ1-3
CASSLKWVGTKFF	.	TRBV14	.	TRBJ2-1
CASSPGLAGINEQFF	.	TRBV5-1	TRBD2	TRBJ2-1
CASSLSGAQPQHF	.	TRBV7-2	.	TRBJ1-5
CSVTSGSETQYF	.	TRBV29-1	TRBD2	TRBJ2-5
CASSLSSGRANEQFF	.	TRBV7-9	TRBD2	TRBJ2-1
CATSRDQKTNEKLFF	.	TRBV15	.	TRBJ1-4
CASSPGTPNTEAFF	.	TRBV6-5	.	TRBJ1-1
CAWSTGQGSLSGNTIYF	.	TRBV30	TRBD1	TRBJ1-3
CASSPPVSGSSYEQYF	.	TRBV18	TRBD2	TRBJ2-7
CASSTLTGGSYEQYF	.	TRBV28	TRBD1	TRBJ2-7
CASGTGENYGYTF	.	TRBV5-1	TRBD1	TRBJ1-2
CASSLTGGNYGYTF	.	TRBV7-2	TRBD1	TRBJ1-2
CASSFGRLYEQYF	few	TRBV5-1	.	TRBJ2-7
CASSLLCGGAETQYF	.	TRBV21-1	.	TRBJ2-5
CAIGGASNEKLFF	.	TRBV10-3	.	TRBJ1-4
CAWSPLSGRAENEQFF	.	TRBV30	TRBD2	TRBJ2-1
CASSQAGTSGNNEQFF	.	TRBV4-3	TRBD2	TRBJ2-1
CASSRTGHSTEGGYEQYF	.	TRBV5-1	.	TRBJ2-7
CAWRLAGEANTGELFF	.	TRBV30	TRBD2	TRBJ2-2
CASSQVVGDRTDTQYF	.	TRBV4-2	.	TRBJ2-3
CASSADRGSYNEQFF	.	TRBV9	TRBD1	TRBJ2-1
CGAQTRGRTYEQYF	.	TRBV28	.	TRBJ2-7
CASSLRQGAYNEQFF	.	TRBV7-2	TRBD1	TRBJ2-1
CASSVVERGELFF	.	TRBV2	.	TRBJ2-2
CASSFLGSGYEQYF	.	TRBV5-6	.	TRBJ2-7
CASSPAPVSGNTIYF	.	TRBV7-3	.	TRBJ1-3
CAISERLGQGNTEAFF	once	TRBV10-3	TRBD1	TRBJ1-1
CASSYSIYGKNTEAFF	.	TRBV6-5	.	TRBJ1-1
CASSPTLQGARDTEAFF	.	TRBV5-1	TRBD1	TRBJ1-1
CASSEDDRRNGELFF	.	TRBV6-1	.	TRBJ2-2
CASSPPGKDEQYF	.	TRBV18	.	TRBJ2-7
CASDDRGNQPQHF	.	TRBV2	TRBD1	TRBJ1-5
CASSPGGPPTEAFF	.	TRBV5-8	.	TRBJ1-1
CASSPGTSFSGNEQFF	.	TRBV2	TRBD2	TRBJ2-1
CASSVVSGGSDTQYF	.	TRBV2	TRBD2	TRBJ2-3
CARGQPILTQYF	.	TRBV23-1	TRBD1	TRBJ2-5
CASSEGLTSTDTQYF	.	TRBV6-1	.	TRBJ2-3
CASSLALTQETQYF	.	TRBV5-4	.	TRBJ2-5
CASGLGTGYQETQYF	.	TRBV12-5	.	TRBJ2-5
CASILTSGGTEAFF	.	TRBV10-1	.	TRBJ1-1
CASSQESGTGLSWQYF	once	TRBV4-1	TRBD1	TRBJ2-3